What follows are 22 T cell receptor beta chains derived from one specimen sequenced in a study of identical twins. Each CDR3 protein is one row after TCRdb ran MiXCR on the 5' RACE reads. This sample has 450,000 or so distinct CDR3 sequences; approximately 15% occur once, and the top ten carry roughly 0.5%. The data were also submitted as part of a second study, on yellow fever vaccine responses in identical twins.

Sequenced material: CD4+ T cells sorted from blood. The source is a woman aged 18-29 years in good health.

V is TRBV18 and J is TRBJ1-1, with a weak D call TRBD1 (5 bases). V lost 1 base and J lost 5, with 8 bases in between. Germline-derived CDR1 and CDR2 are KGHSH and LQKENI. The CDR3 runs to 13 residues. Here the CDR3 DNA reads TGTGCCAGCTCACCACAGGCAGGGACTGAAGCTTTCTTT. Translated, it gives CASSPQAGTEAFF.

This clonotype has just a few counts. The V call is TRBV12-3 or TRBV12-4, the J call TRBJ2-7; the D call may be TRBD1 or TRBD2 (6 bases each). Trimming left V 3 bases short and J 8 bases short, with 17 bases between. The CDR3 covers 14 residues. CDR3 in amino acids: CASSFTGGDTKQYF. The CDR3 region has the DNA TGTGCCAGCAGTTTCACCGGGGGCGATACTAAGCAGTACTTC.

This clonotype was observed a few times. This chain connects TRBV5-1 to TRBJ2-1, with D maybe TRBD1 (5 bases). The CDR3 has 15 residues. Germline CDR1 reads SGHRS; CDR2 reads YFSETQ. Trimming pared 0 bases from V and 0 bases from J, leaving 7 bases between. CDR3 nucleotides: TGCGCCAGCAGCTTGGAGGGGCCCTCCTACAATGAGCAGTTCTTC. Its translation is CASSLEGPSYNEQFF.

The chain employs TRBV7-3 and TRBJ2-1, with 8 bases lining up with TRBD1. This CDR3 comprises 16 residues. Per the germline V gene, CDR1 is SGHTA and CDR2 is FQGTGA. V gave up 6 bases and J gave up 2 bases; unmatched junction bases: 9. The CDR3: CASSRTAGGAYNEQFF. The CDR3 DNA is TGTGCCAGCAGTCGTACCGCAGGGGGCGCCTACAATGAGCAGTTCTTC.

The V call is TRBV2, the J call TRBJ1-2; D is perhaps TRBD1 (5 bases). CDR1 and CDR2 (germline): SNHLY, FYNNEI. V was pared by 3 bases and J by 8 bases, with 13 bases between. The CDR3 is made up of 13 amino acids. The CDR3 nucleotides read TGTGCCAGCAGTGAGCTGGCAGGGAGCGGCTACACCTTC. Translation gives CASSELAGSGYTF. Drawing the rest from reference TRBV2 and TRBJ1-2, the complete variable domain is EPEVTQTPSHQVTQMGQEVILRCVPISNHLYFYWYRQILGQKVEFLVSFYNNEISEKSEIFDDQFSVERPDGSNFTLKIRSTKLEDSAMYFCASSELAGSGYTFGSGTRLTVV.

This clonotype turned up a few times. The V gene is TRBV12-3 or TRBV12-4, the J gene TRBJ1-1; D is uncertain. The CDR3 covers 10 residues. Trimming stripped 5 bases from V and 11 bases from J, with 9 bases between. The CDR3 here is CASSRGAAFF. CDR3 nucleotides: TGTGCCAGCAGTAGAGGCGCGGCTTTCTTT.

The J gene is TRBJ2-7, the V gene TRBV21-1; TRBD1, the table's D call, was not compared with the DNA. TRBV21-1 is termed a pseudogene. The CDR3 spans 14 residues. The CDR3 is CASGFWGDSYEQYF. The CDR3 region has the DNA TGTGCCAGCGGATTTTGGGGGGATTCGTACGAGCAGTACTTC.

The rearrangement uses TRBV11-2 and TRBJ2-4; 9 nucleotides align to TRBD2. The CDR3 runs to 17 residues. Looked up from germline, CDR1 is SGHAT and CDR2 is FQNNGV. Losses at the gene ends were 1 base for V and 2 bases for J; bases not matched to a gene: 6. CDR3 loop: CASSLVLLAGTKNIQYF. The CDR3 nucleotides read TGTGCCAGCAGCTTAGTTCTCCTAGCGGGAACCAAAAACATTCAGTACTTC.

This clonotype was seen repeatedly, ten times or more. The chain has TRBV5-1 and TRBJ2-1; 11 bases map to TRBD2. This CDR3 has 15 amino acids. After removal of 4 bases from V and 5 bases from J, the junction contained 5 bases not matched to a gene. Germline V gene data show CDR1 as SGHRS and CDR2 as YFSETQ. This chain's CDR3 is CASSLIAGGDNEQFF. In nucleotides, the CDR3 is TGCGCCAGCAGCCTCATAGCGGGAGGGGACAATGAGCAGTTCTTC.

The chain links TRBV7-6 to TRBJ2-2; 9 nucleotides line up with TRBD1. CDR1 and CDR2 (germline): SGHVS, FNYEAQ. Germline trimming cut 4 bases from V and 7 bases from J; bases unmatched to any gene: 13. The CDR3 is 17 residues long. The CDR3 reads CASSSPRGQGIIGELFF. CDR3 in DNA: TGTGCCAGCAGCTCCCCCAGGGGACAGGGAATAATCGGGGAGCTGTTTTTT.

This chain joins TRBV2 and TRBJ2-2; 9 nucleotides match TRBD1. The CDR3 sequence is 13 residues long. V was pared by 6 bases and J by 7 bases, with 3 bases of the junction left unmatched. Germline V lookup: CDR1 SNHLY, CDR2 FYNNEI. CDR3 sequence reads: CASRDRGVGELFF. As DNA, the CDR3 is TGTGCCAGCAGGGACAGGGGTGTCGGGGAGCTGTTTTTT.

J is TRBJ2-3 and V is TRBV23-1; D call uncertain. TRBV23-1 is flagged as an ORF with uncertain function. The CDR3 sequence is 15 residues long. V was trimmed by 7 bases and J by 0 bases, leaving 14 bases between them. This CDR3 reads CASTLGDFSTDTQYF. Written as DNA, the CDR3 is TGCGCCAGCACTCTCGGAGATTTTAGCACAGATACGCAGTATTTT.

In nucleotides, the CDR3 is TGCGCCAGCAGCTTGGCCTGGGGGGGTCCGGACTACGAGCAGTACTTC. Translating it yields CASSLAWGGPDYEQYF. The chain uses TRBV5-1 and TRBJ2-7, with TRBD2 matching over 7 bases. Trimming at V came to 0 bases and at J to 3 bases, leaving 9 bases not matched to a gene. The CDR3 contains 16 residues. From germline, CDR1 is SGHRS and CDR2 YFSETQ.

This clonotype was counted only a few times. The chain employs TRBV11-2 and TRBJ2-3; 8 bases agree with TRBD2. The germline V gene encodes CDR1 SGHAT and CDR2 FQNNGV. CDR3 length: 16 residues. V shed 2 bases, J shed 1 base, and the junction held 5 bases outside the gene matches. CDR3 in amino acids: CASSLTGGTGTDTQYF. The DNA of the CDR3 is TGTGCCAGCAGCTTAACGGGAGGGACCGGCACAGATACGCAGTATTTT.

This clonotype has only a few counts. The chain joins TRBV12-3 or TRBV12-4 to TRBJ2-7, with 9 bases matching TRBD1. The CDR3 contains 15 residues. V trimming: 4 bases; J trimming: 2 bases; junction bases outside the gene matches: 6. The CDR3 sequence: CASSYETGGPYEQYF. CDR3 nucleotides: TGTGCCAGCAGTTACGAGACAGGGGGACCCTACGAGCAGTACTTC.

The J gene is TRBJ2-3, the V gene TRBV11-3; 10 positions match TRBD1. Trimming cost V 5 bases and J 0 bases; bases outside gene matches: 2. CDR1 and CDR2 (germline): SGHNT, YENEEA. This CDR3 is built from 15 residues. CDR3 nucleotide sequence: TGTGCCAGCAGCCGGACAGGGGGGAGCACAGATACGCAGTATTTT. Translated, it gives CASSRTGGSTDTQYF.

The chain couples TRBV20-1 to TRBJ2-2; no clear D gene. Trimming took 0 bases from V and 2 from J, leaving 4 bases between them. Per germline, CDR1 DFQATT and CDR2 SNEGSKA (reference sequence). The CDR3 runs 13 residues. The CDR3 is CSARDYNTGELFF. The CDR3 region has the DNA TGCAGTGCTAGAGATTACAACACCGGGGAGCTGTTTTTT.

Only a few counts were recorded for this clonotype. V usage is TRBV12-3 or TRBV12-4 and J usage is TRBJ2-7, with 9 bases that match TRBD1. This CDR3 has 16 residues. The V and J ends lost 1 base and 3 bases, in that order; junction bases with no gene match: 7. CDR3 sequence: CASSLGGDRAGYEQYF. The CDR3 bases are TGTGCCAGCAGTTTAGGTGGGGACAGGGCGGGCTACGAGCAGTACTTC.

The sample holds a few counts of this clonotype. The J gene is TRBJ2-7, the V gene TRBV12-3 or TRBV12-4, with 8 positions matching TRBD2. The junction had 21 bases not matched to a gene; V was cut back by 6 bases and J by 5 bases. The CDR3 has 18 residues. The CDR3 DNA sequence: TGTGCCAGCAGCTCGGGACGAGGGAAAAATCTAGCGGGCCACGAGCAGTACTTC. The encoded protein is CASSSGRGKNLAGHEQYF.

This clonotype came up a few times. The rearrangement links TRBV7-9 to TRBJ2-3; maybe TRBD2 (6 bases). Trimming stripped 2 bases from V and 8 bases from J, with 11 bases between. Germline CDR1 SEHNR, CDR2 FQNEAQ (reference sequence). The CDR3 consists of 13 residues. The CDR3 DNA reads TGTGCCAGCAGCTTAACCCAGGGAGGTACGCAGTATTTT. It is translated as CASSLTQGGTQYF.

The rearrangement links TRBV6-1 to TRBJ2-1; TRBD2 matches 7 bases. Germline CDR1 and CDR2: MNHNS and SASEGT. The CDR3 contains 13 residues. Trimming at V came to 6 bases and at J to 8 bases, leaving 7 bases not matched to a gene. The CDR3 coding sequence is TGTGCCAGCAGACTACTAGCGCTCGATGAGCAGTTCTTC. As protein: CASRLLALDEQFF.

This sequence joins TRBV4-2 and TRBJ2-3; 10 bases align to TRBD1. V trimming: 1 base; J trimming: 3 bases; junction bases outside the gene matches: 4. Germline-derived CDR1 and CDR2 are LGHNA and YNFKEQ. CDR3 length equals 16 residues. CDR3 amino acids: CASSQGGQGTTDTQYF. CDR3 coding DNA: TGTGCCAGCAGCCAAGGGGGACAGGGGACAACAGATACGCAGTATTTT.